This entry features one T cell receptor beta chain sequence. The data stem from a study of control samples from healthy donors and cancer patients. Repertoires were generated with immunoSEQ multiplex PCR, while TCRdb's copy carries only in-frame clones and drops some. The repertoire holds roughly 99,000 clones, with roughly 78% as singletons. Sequenced sample: blood. This TCR was recovered from a man in his 60s in good health.

In nucleotides, the CDR3 is TGTGCCAGCAGCCCCCGTACTTCTGGAAACACCATATATTTT. This gives the protein CASSPRTSGNTIYF. The V gene is TRBV27, the J gene TRBJ1-3; D is ambiguous. The CDR3 runs 14 residues. Trimming left V 6 bases short and J 1 base short, with 10 bases between. CDR1 MNHEY and CDR2 SMNVEV come from the germline V gene (reference sequence).